This is a list of T cell receptor beta chains from one sample in a study of T-cell memory formation after mild COVID-19. TCRdb used MiXCR to reprocess the 5' RACE reads, holding one entry per CDR3 protein. Seen here are roughly 130,000 distinct CDR3 sequences, approximately 15% observed once, and the top ten hold 11% to 15%. Input material: PBMCs or a T cell subset sorted from them (not recorded which). These receptor sequences come from an adult woman who had mild COVID-19 (a few samples of this study predate the infection). Cell type and time point are not known. CDR3s include the opening cysteine and the closing phenylalanine or tryptophan. D genes are given only for firm matches.

>TRBV7-6|TRBJ1-1|NA
CASSYISVTEAFF
>TRBV5-1|TRBJ2-5|NA
CASSLAGDWETQYF
>TRBV24-1|TRBJ2-2|NA
CATRTSSGELFF
>TRBV12-3/TRBV12-4|TRBJ2-7|NA
CASSSYSSREQYF
>TRBV29-1|TRBJ1-5|NA
CSVRDNINQPQHF
>TRBV6-1|TRBJ2-5|NA
CASSEVGQGIGTQYF
>TRBV5-1|TRBJ1-4|NA
CASSYTGEQAEKLFF
>TRBV28|TRBJ2-7|TRBD1
CASSSIGQGRAYEKYF
>TRBV7-6|TRBJ2-1|NA
CASSQVPPRNNEQFF
>TRBV7-2|TRBJ2-1|NA
CASSFQASSYNEQFF
>TRBV25-1|TRBJ1-6|TRBD1
CASSEGAGTGKGPLHF
>TRBV20-1|TRBJ2-3|TRBD2
CSASTLSGGSVDTQYF
>TRBV11-1|TRBJ2-2|NA
CASSPFSGTPYTGELFF
>TRBV5-6|TRBJ2-7|TRBD2
CASRILAGRDEQYF
>TRBV20-1|TRBJ2-7|NA
CSARDKNEQYF
>TRBV20-1|TRBJ2-1|TRBD2
CSAREETSGRANEQFF
>TRBV7-8|TRBJ2-5|NA
CASSFPHHQETQYF
>TRBV6-5|TRBJ2-1|TRBD2
CASSYSGAGGTYNEQFF
>TRBV12-3/TRBV12-4|TRBJ2-1|TRBD2
CASRGLAGVYEQFF